This record concerns one T cell receptor beta chain sequence. Each Susac syndrome patient had definite or probable disease by recently defined criteria. The sample belongs to a study of CD8 T cells in Susac syndrome. Germline V gene lookup returns CDR1 LNHNV and CDR2 YYDKDF (reference sequence). Trimming removed 9 bases at V and 5 bases at J, with 16 bases between. This CDR3 region has 13 residues. cDNA came from about 0.5 to 1 ug RNA primed by random hexamers. TCRdb analysed the immunoSEQ multiplex PCR reads with MiXCR anew, one entry per CDR3 protein. The sample yields 150,000 to 200,000 distinct CDR3 sequences, 90% to 97% seen once.

The material sequenced was CD4+ T cells from PBMCs. The receptor's source is a human donor with Susac syndrome. The rearrangement joins TRBV15 to TRBJ2-5; D perhaps matches TRBD2 (5 bases). In nucleotides, the CDR3 is TGTGCCACAGCGGCCTCCCCGGGGGAGACCCAGTACTTC. Its protein is CATAASPGETQYF.